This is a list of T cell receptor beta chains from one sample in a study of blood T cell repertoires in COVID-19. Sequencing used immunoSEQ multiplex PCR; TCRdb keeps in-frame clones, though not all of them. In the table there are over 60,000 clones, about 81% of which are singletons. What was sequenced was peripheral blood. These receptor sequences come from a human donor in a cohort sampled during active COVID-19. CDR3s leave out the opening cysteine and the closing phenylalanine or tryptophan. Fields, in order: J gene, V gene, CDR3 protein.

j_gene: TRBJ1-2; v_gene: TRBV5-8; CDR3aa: ASSRTGHYGYT
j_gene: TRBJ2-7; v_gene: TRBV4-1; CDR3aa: ASSQGGQGAYEQY
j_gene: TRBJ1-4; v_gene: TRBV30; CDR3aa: ASGTGGKLF
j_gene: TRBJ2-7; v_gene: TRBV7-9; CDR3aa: ASSFDTSGGEQY
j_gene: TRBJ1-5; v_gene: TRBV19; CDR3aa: ASSIVQGLKSNQPQH
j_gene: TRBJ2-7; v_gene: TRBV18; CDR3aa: ASSLAGALYEQY
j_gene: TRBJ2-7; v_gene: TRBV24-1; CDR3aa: ATKPGYWDREY
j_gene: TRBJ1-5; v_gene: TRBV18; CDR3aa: ASSLGQNQPQH
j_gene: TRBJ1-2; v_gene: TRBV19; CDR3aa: ASSSGQPSYGYT
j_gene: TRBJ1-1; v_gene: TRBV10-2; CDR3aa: AVNRGSEAF
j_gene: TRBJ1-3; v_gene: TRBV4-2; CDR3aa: ATGQGATGNTIY